The clone carrying this T cell receptor (beta chain) was observed a handful of times. The antigen remains undetermined. This record belongs to a study of T cell repertoires in cytomegalovirus infection. Turning to the study itself: It was the public TCR beta signatures that indicated both CMV infection and matching HLA type.

Whole-study results and caveats: The study identified carriers of CMV plus the relevant HLA from cumulative public TCR beta family frequency. CMV-specific TCR beta clonotypes restricted by HLA-C dominated the ex vivo response.

TCRdb ran MiXCR on the reads and lists one entry per CDR3 protein. This repertoire shows fewer than 300,000 distinct CDR3 sequences, 20% to 30% found once; its top ten account for over 11%. V lost 2 bases and J 3 bases, leaving 10 bases between the germline ends. Germline V gene lookup returns CDR1 MDHEN and CDR2 SYDVKM. The CDR3 loop spans 14 amino acids. The clonotype comes from a human donor in good health (CMV status not recorded). Some clones in this sample may be carry-over from other donors' samples. The rearrangement joins TRBV28 to TRBJ1-1; no firm D call. Sequenced sample: PBMCs. CDR3 coding DNA: TGTGCCAGCAGTTTAGGTGGCAGGTACACTGAAGCTTTCTTT. It yields the protein CASSLGGRYTEAFF.